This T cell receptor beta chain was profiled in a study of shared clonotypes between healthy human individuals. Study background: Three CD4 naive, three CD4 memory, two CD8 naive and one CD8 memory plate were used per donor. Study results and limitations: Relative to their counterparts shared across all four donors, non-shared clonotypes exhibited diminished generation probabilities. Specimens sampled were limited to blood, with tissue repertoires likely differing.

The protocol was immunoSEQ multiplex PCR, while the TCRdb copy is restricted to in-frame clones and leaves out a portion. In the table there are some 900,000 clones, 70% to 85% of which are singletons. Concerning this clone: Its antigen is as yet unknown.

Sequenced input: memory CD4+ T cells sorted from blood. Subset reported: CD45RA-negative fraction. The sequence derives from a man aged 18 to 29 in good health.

In nucleotides, the CDR3 is TGTGCCAGCAGCTTGGAGGGTTGGCGGGGGGGCCAGTACGAGCAGTACTTC. This codes for CASSLEGWRGGQYEQYF. The V and J genes are TRBV5-4 and TRBJ2-7, with 9 bases that match TRBD2. Germline V lookup: CDR1 SGHNT, CDR2 YYREEE (reference sequence). The CDR3 is made up of 17 amino acids. V shed 0 bases and J 4 bases; nucleotides not matched to a gene: 11. Using reference TRBV5-4 and TRBJ2-7 for the parts outside the CDR3, the full variable domain is ETGVTQSPTHLIKTRGQQVTLRCSSQSGHNTVSWYQQALGQGPQFIFQYYREEENGRGNFPPRFSGLQFPNYSSELNVNALELDDSALYLCASSLEGWRGGQYEQYFGPGTRLTVT.